Each of the 25 T cell receptor beta chains below was sequenced from the same sample in a study of tumor-infiltrating lymphocytes in glioblastoma multiforme. TCRB libraries came from RNA via three nested multiplex PCR rounds. Via MiXCR, TCRdb re-called the multiplex PCR reads, giving one row per CDR3 protein. The sample contains nearly 15,000 distinct CDR3 sequences, 73% of which appear only once. Specimen: brain tumor tissue. These receptor sequences come from a male donor with glioblastoma.

This clonotype is categorized as large. The chain employs TRBV29-1 and TRBJ1-2; D remains unclear. This CDR3 spans 10 amino acids. Germline loops: CDR1 SQVTM, CDR2 ANQGSEA. The V and J ends lost 3 bases and 6 bases respectively, with 5 bases between them. CDR3 nucleotides: TGCAGCGTTGATCAGAATGGCTACACCTTC. It encodes CSVDQNGYTF.

Only a few counts were recorded for this clonotype. Sequence at one end of the junction differs from germline and may be a read error. The chain joins TRBV11-3 to TRBJ2-1; a possible D gene is TRBD2 (7 bases). Per the germline V gene, CDR1 is SGHNT and CDR2 is YENEEA. The CDR3 contains 13 residues. This CDR3 is CASSSRGGGEQLF. CDR3 coding DNA: TGTGCCAGCAGCTCTAGGGGGGGGGGTGAGCAGCTCTTC.

V is TRBV20-1 and J is TRBJ2-2; D possibly corresponds to TRBD2 (6 bases). The CDR3 consists of 12 residues. V was shortened by 4 bases and J by 5 bases, with 8 bases between the two germline ends. Germline V gene data show CDR1 as DFQATT and CDR2 as SNEGSKA (reference sequence). The CDR3 DNA is TGCAGTGCTAAGGCGGGGACCGGGGAGCTGTTTTTT. This translates into CSAKAGTGELFF.

With regard to this clonotype: Germline and junction disagree at one end, which may indicate a read error. The chain links TRBV20-1 to TRBJ2-7; 7 positions agree with TRBD2. This CDR3 comprises 16 residues. Germline lookup yields CDR1 DFQATT and CDR2 SNEGSKA (reference sequence). The CDR3 DNA reads TGCATTGCTCTTTCGAGTAACGGGAGGTCTTCCTACGAGCAGTACTTC. It encodes CIALSSNGRSSYEQYF.

The V call is TRBV11-2, the J call TRBJ1-1; 7 bases align to TRBD1. CDR3 length equals 12 residues. Germline values: CDR1 SGHAT, CDR2 FQNNGV. V gave up 6 bases and J gave up 10 bases; unmatched junction bases: 8. In DNA, the CDR3 is TGTGCCAGCAGGATAGTACAGGGGCTAGCTTTCTTT. Translation gives CASRIVQGLAFF.

As for this clonotype: It is unclear where the CDR3 begins or ends on the DNA, so no DNA is shown, and the CDR3 is as TCRdb lists it. The chain links TRBV11-2 to TRBJ1-4; TRBD1 is the table's D call, not checked against the DNA. The CDR3 has 16 amino acids, counting both end residues. Per germline, CDR1 SGHAT and CDR2 FQNNGV. The CDR3 spells CASSLGGTGSLKNCFF.

The V and J genes are TRBV12-3 or TRBV12-4 and TRBJ1-5, with TRBD1 as a possible D gene (5 bases). Trimming cost V 5 bases and J 5 bases, with 34 bases left between them. The CDR3 totals 21 residues. The CDR3 sequence: CASSLKSWGNREAALYQPQHF. CDR3 nucleotides: TGTGCCAGCAGTCTAAAGTCTTGGGGGAACCGGGAAGCCGCCCTATATCAGCCCCAGCATTTT.

J is TRBJ2-1 and V is TRBV6-5, with TRBD2 as a possible D gene (6 bases). Trimming took 0 bases from V and 7 from J, leaving 19 bases between them. This CDR3 region has 17 residues. Germline V gene data show CDR1 as MNHEY and CDR2 as SVGAGI. CDR3 protein: CASSYSGGERTWNEQFF. The DNA of the CDR3 is TGTGCCAGCAGTTACTCGGGCGGGGAAAGGACGTGGAATGAGCAGTTCTTC.

This chain joins TRBV29-1 and TRBJ2-7, with TRBD2 matching 8 bases. V gave up 6 bases and J gave up 0 bases; unmatched junction bases: 4. CDR1 and CDR2 (germline): SQVTM, ANQGSEA. The CDR3 contains 13 residues. Here the CDR3 DNA reads TGCAGCGTAACTAGCGGTAGCTCCTACGAGCAGTACTTC. Amino acids: CSVTSGSSYEQYF.

This chain uses TRBV28 with TRBJ2-3; possibly TRBD1 or TRBD2 for D (5 bases each). Trimming left V 6 bases short and J 6 bases short, with 16 bases between. CDR1 is MDHEN and CDR2 is SYDVKM in the germline V gene. The CDR3 loop spans 14 amino acids. For the CDR3, the DNA is TGTGCCAGCAGCAAGGGACCACGGAAGGATACGCAGTATTTT. Amino acid sequence: CASSKGPRKDTQYF.

This clonotype was seen a few times. The rearrangement joins TRBV29-1 to TRBJ2-3; D possibly matches TRBD1 or TRBD2 (5 bases each). From germline, CDR1 is SQVTM and CDR2 ANQGSEA. This CDR3 comprises 12 residues. The V gene lost 6 bases and the J gene lost 0 bases, with 7 bases spanning the gap. The CDR3 sequence: CSVGDSTDTQYF. CDR3 coding DNA: TGCAGCGTGGGGGACAGCACAGATACGCAGTATTTT.

At least ten counts were recorded for this clonotype. One end of the junction does not line up with germline, which may come from a read error. The chain joins TRBV4-1 to TRBJ1-2; D not resolved. The length of the CDR3 is 18 residues. Germline V gene lookup returns CDR1 MGHRA and CDR2 YSYEKL. This CDR3 reads CASSRERLSRYGNYGYTF. The CDR3 nucleotides are TGCGCTAGCAGCCGAGAAAGGCTTTCCCGCTACGGCAACTATGGCTACACCTTC.

The chain recombines TRBV4-2 with TRBJ2-5, with D tentatively TRBD2 (6 bases). The CDR3 runs to 15 residues. The V gene's germline CDR1 is LGHNA and CDR2 YNFKEQ. Between the trimmed V and J ends, which lost 5 bases and 5 bases, there was a span of 18 bases. For the CDR3, the DNA is TGTGCCAGCAGCACCGGAGGGGCGGGGTTTGAGACCCAGTACTTC. It codes for CASSTGGAGFETQYF.

CDR3 coding DNA: TGTGCCAGCAGCTTGGCAACCCCAGCCTACAATGAGCAGTTCTTC. This translates into CASSLATPAYNEQFF. The V and J genes are TRBV11-3 and TRBJ2-1; D unclear. The CDR3 is 15 amino acids. The germline V gene encodes CDR1 SGHNT and CDR2 YENEEA. The germline V and J ends were trimmed by 3 bases and 2 bases, with 11 bases remaining between them.

The V gene is TRBV27, the J gene TRBJ2-2; the D is unclear. The CDR3 is 13 amino acids. Trimming took 3 bases from V and 1 from J, leaving 3 bases between them. Germline V CDR1 and CDR2: MNHEY, SMNVEV (reference sequence). CDR3: CASSFWNTGELFF. CDR3 bases: TGTGCCAGCAGTTTTTGGAACACCGGGGAGCTGTTTTTT.

The chain couples TRBV11-1 to TRBJ2-1, with a weak D call TRBD1 (5 bases). Germline V CDR1 and CDR2: SGHAT, FQDESV (reference sequence). V lost 4 bases and J lost 5, with 15 bases in between. The CDR3 consists of 15 residues. The CDR3 is CASSSLGVGDNEQFF. The CDR3 region has the DNA TGTGCCAGCAGCTCATTAGGGGTTGGTGACAATGAGCAGTTCTTC.

There are a few counts of this clonotype. J is TRBJ1-4 and V is TRBV20-1; D perhaps matches TRBD1 (5 bases). V lost 1 base to trimming and J lost 8 bases, with 14 bases between them. The germline V gene has CDR1 DFQATT and CDR2 SNEGSKA (reference sequence). This CDR3 spans 14 amino acids. The CDR3 spells CSARGGREGEKLFF. For the CDR3, the DNA is TGCAGTGCTAGAGGGGGCAGGGAAGGCGAAAAACTGTTTTTT.

The chain joins TRBV11-2 to TRBJ2-3; D possibly uses TRBD1 or TRBD2 (7 bases each). CDR1 is SGHAT and CDR2 is FQNNGV in the germline V gene. The CDR3 extends over 16 amino acids. The V and J ends lost 4 bases and 5 bases respectively, with 19 bases between them. CDR3: CASSSQGGGSRDTQYF. CDR3 DNA sequence: TGTGCCAGCAGCTCCCAAGGGGGCGGGAGTAGAGATACGCAGTATTTT.

Comment on this clonotype: A read error may be the cause here, since a much bigger clone is one base away. The genes are TRBV11-3 and TRBJ1-1, with D maybe TRBD1 (6 bases). CDR3 length equals 13 residues. V was pared by 9 bases and J by 5 bases, with 16 bases between. Germline V gives CDR1 SGHNT, CDR2 YENEEA. CDR3 residues: CASSGDLRTEAFF. CDR3 nucleotides: TGTGCCAGTTCAGGGGACTTACGGACTGAAGCTTTCTTT.

Worth noting for this clonotype: A read error is possible here, since a much larger clone lies one base away. The chain recombines TRBV2 with TRBJ2-1; D is perhaps TRBD2 (5 bases). From germline, CDR1 is SNHLY and CDR2 FYNNEI. V dropped 11 bases and J dropped 8 bases, with 22 bases sitting between them. The CDR3 runs to 14 residues. The CDR3 DNA reads TGTGCCCAACCGAAGGGAGTCGGGGAAGATGAGCAGTTCTTC. Its protein product is CAQPKGVGEDEQFF.

J is TRBJ1-2 and V is TRBV20-1; D call uncertain. The V gene lost 6 bases and the J gene lost 4 bases, with 12 bases spanning the gap. Per the germline V gene, CDR1 is DFQATT and CDR2 is SNEGSKA (reference sequence). The CDR3 sequence is 12 residues long. DNA for the CDR3: TGCAGTGCCGGGAAGGGTACCTATGGCTACACCTTC. Residues: CSAGKGTYGYTF.

By proportion, this clonotype is medium-sized. The junction shows a germline mismatch at one end, possibly a read error. The chain employs TRBV4-2 and TRBJ2-7; 14 bases fit TRBD2. The CDR3 runs to 14 residues. Germline lookup yields CDR1 LGHNA and CDR2 YNFKEQ. CDR3 amino acids: CASSGTGTSGSYHF. CDR3 DNA: TGTGCCAGCAGTGGAACCGGGACTAGCGGGAGTTATCACTTC.

Comment on this clonotype: This could be a read error, since a much larger clone is one nucleotide away. The chain is built from TRBV6-5 and TRBJ2-2; tentatively, D is TRBD1 (6 bases). This CDR3 contains 17 residues. Germline CDR1 and CDR2: MNHEY and SVGAGI. The CDR3 loop is CASSYSSRGTSTGKLFF. CDR3 nucleotide sequence: TGTGCCAGCAGTTACTCGTCTAGGGGGACATCGACCGGGAAGCTGTTTTTT.

With respect to this clonotype: Mismatch with germline at one junction end may stem from a read error. The rearrangement uses TRBV20-1 and TRBJ2-1, with 8 bases that match TRBD2. Germline values: CDR1 DFQATT, CDR2 SNEGSKA (reference sequence). The CDR3 totals 15 residues. In DNA form, the CDR3 reads TGCAGTGCTAGGTGGACTAGCTGCGCCTACAATGAGCAGCTCTTC. This codes for CSARWTSCAYNEQLF.

The chain employs TRBV6-5 and TRBJ2-7, with D uncertain. The CDR3 runs 13 residues. The V gene's germline CDR1 is MNHEY and CDR2 SVGAGI. The ends were cut back, 6 bases at V and 2 bases at J, with 11 bases in the middle. The CDR3 here is CASSSYSAYEQYF. DNA for the CDR3: TGTGCCAGCAGCTCCTATAGTGCCTACGAGCAGTACTTC.